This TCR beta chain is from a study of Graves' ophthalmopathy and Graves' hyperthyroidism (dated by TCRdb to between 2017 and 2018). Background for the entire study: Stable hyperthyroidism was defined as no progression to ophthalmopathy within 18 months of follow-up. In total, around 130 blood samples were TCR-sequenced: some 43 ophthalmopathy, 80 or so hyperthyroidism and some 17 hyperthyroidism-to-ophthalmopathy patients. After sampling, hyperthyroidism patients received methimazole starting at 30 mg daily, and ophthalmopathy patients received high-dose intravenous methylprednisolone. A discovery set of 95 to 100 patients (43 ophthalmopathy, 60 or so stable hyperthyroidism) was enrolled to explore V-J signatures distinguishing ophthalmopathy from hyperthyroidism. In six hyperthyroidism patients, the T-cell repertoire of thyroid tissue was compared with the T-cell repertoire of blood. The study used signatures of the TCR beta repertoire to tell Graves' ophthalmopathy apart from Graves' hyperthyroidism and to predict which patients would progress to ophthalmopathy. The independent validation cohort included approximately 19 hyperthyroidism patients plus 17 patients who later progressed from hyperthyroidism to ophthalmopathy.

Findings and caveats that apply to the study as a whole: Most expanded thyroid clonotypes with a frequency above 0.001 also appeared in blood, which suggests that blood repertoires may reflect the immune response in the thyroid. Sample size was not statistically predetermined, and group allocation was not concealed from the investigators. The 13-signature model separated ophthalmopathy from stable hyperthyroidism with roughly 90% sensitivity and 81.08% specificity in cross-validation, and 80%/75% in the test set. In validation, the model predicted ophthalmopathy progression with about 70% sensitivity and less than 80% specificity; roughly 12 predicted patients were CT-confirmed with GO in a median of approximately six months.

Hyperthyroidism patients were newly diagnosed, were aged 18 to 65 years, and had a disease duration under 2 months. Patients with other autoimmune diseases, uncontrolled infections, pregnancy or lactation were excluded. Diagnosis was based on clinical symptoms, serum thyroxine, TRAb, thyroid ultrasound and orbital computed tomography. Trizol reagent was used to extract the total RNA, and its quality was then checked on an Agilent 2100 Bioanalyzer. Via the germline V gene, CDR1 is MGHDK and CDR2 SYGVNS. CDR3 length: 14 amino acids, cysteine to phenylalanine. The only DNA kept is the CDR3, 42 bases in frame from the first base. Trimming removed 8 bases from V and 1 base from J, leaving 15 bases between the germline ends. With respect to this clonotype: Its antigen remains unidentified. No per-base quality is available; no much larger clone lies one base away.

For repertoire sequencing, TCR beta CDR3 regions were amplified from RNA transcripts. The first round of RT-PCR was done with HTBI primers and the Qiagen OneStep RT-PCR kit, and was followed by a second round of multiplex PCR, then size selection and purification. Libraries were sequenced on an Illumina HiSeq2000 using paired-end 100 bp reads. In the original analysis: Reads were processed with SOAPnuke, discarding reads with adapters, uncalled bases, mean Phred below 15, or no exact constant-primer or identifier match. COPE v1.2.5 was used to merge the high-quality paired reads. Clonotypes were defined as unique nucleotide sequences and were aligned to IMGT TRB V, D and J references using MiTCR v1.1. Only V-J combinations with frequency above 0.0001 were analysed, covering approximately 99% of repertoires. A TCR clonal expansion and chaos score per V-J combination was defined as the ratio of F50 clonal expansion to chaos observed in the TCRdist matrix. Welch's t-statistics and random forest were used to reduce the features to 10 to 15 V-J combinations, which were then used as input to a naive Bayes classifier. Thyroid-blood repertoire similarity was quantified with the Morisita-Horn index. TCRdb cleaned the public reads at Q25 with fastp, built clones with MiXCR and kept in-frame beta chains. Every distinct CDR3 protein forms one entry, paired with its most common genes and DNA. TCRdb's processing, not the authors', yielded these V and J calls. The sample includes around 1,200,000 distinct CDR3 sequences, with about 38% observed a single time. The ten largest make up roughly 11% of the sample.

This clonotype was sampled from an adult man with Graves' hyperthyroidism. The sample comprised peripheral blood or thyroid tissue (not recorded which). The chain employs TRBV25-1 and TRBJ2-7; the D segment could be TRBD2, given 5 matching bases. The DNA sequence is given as TGTGCCAGCTCGGGGATTGTCGGATCCTACGAGCAGTACTTC. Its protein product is CASSGIVGSYEQYF.